Below are 21 T cell receptor beta chains sequenced from a single sample in a study of blood T cell repertoires in COVID-19. Repertoires were generated with immunoSEQ multiplex PCR, while TCRdb's copy carries only in-frame clones and drops some. Of 290,000 or so clones in the sample, 90% were seen once. The sequenced sample consisted of PBMCs or T cells enriched from blood (not recorded which). The source of these receptors is a woman in her late teens or twenties with acute COVID-19.

The chain couples TRBV12-3 or TRBV12-4 to TRBJ1-2, with a possible D match to TRBD1 (5 bases). The CDR3 consists of 13 residues. The V and J ends lost 3 bases and 8 bases respectively, with 13 bases between them. The CDR3 DNA sequence: TGTGCCAGCAGTTTTTCAGGGAATCGGGGCTACACCTTC. It translates to CASSFSGNRGYTF.

This rearrangement joins TRBV19 to TRBJ2-1, with TRBD2 matching 9 bases. The CDR3 spans 14 residues. Trimming removed 7 bases from V and 0 bases from J; junction bases left unmatched: 1. Germline V lookup: CDR1 LNHDA, CDR2 SQIVND (reference sequence). CDR3 amino acids: CASNSGSSYNEQFF. CDR3 DNA sequence: TGTGCCAGTAATAGCGGGAGCTCCTACAATGAGCAGTTCTTC.

V gene TRBV2 combines with J gene TRBJ1-3; D is perhaps TRBD1 (5 bases). Germline V CDR1 and CDR2: SNHLY, FYNNEI. Trimming removed 8 bases from V and 6 bases from J, with 26 bases in between. The CDR3 is made up of 17 amino acids. The CDR3 DNA reads TGTGCCAGCCGCCAAAACGCCCCGGGGGGTCGCGAAAACACCATATATTTT. It codes for CASRQNAPGGRENTIYF.

The chain employs TRBV24-1 and TRBJ2-7; D may be TRBD1 (5 bases). Trimming left V 5 bases short and J 2 bases short, with 9 bases between. Germline V gene sequence: CDR1 KGHDR, CDR2 SFDVKD. This CDR3 contains 13 residues. CDR3 amino acids: CATSAGFTYEQYF. DNA of the CDR3: TGTGCCACCAGTGCAGGGTTCACCTACGAGCAGTACTTC.

The chain links TRBV28 to TRBJ1-1, with TRBD1 matching 9 bases. Trimming took 3 bases from V and 4 from J; bases not matched to a gene: 9. The CDR3 runs 16 residues. The germline V gene has CDR1 MDHEN and CDR2 SYDVKM. CDR3 sequence (DNA): TGTGCCAGCAGTTTTTACCCGGGACAGGGTGGCACTGAAGCTTTCTTT. It yields the protein CASSFYPGQGGTEAFF. The full variable domain, completed using reference TRBV28 and TRBJ1-1, is DVKVTQSSRYLVKRTGEKVFLECVQDMDHENMFWYRQDPGLGLRLIYFSYDVKMKEKGDIPEGYSVSREKKERFSLILESASTNQTSMYLCASSFYPGQGGTEAFFGQGTRLTVV.

V usage is TRBV4-2 and J usage is TRBJ2-7; TRBD1 aligns across 7 bases. CDR1 LGHNA and CDR2 YNFKEQ come from the germline V gene. The CDR3 sequence is 16 residues long. V lost 0 bases to trimming and J lost 5 bases; unmatched junction nucleotides: 10. CDR3 nucleotides: TGTGCCAGCAGCCAAGATAAAAGGGGGCCTAAGAACGAGCAGTACTTC. The encoded protein is CASSQDKRGPKNEQYF.

The rearrangement joins TRBV25-1 to TRBJ2-7; TRBD2 aligns across 11 bases. V lost 3 bases to trimming and J lost 2 bases; unmatched junction nucleotides: 9. Per germline, CDR1 MGHDK and CDR2 SYGVNS. The CDR3 has 17 residues. The CDR3 nucleotides read TGTGCCAGCAGTGATGACAGGATAGCGGGAGGGACCTACGAGCAGTACTTC. Translating it yields CASSDDRIAGGTYEQYF.

This chain uses TRBV5-4 with TRBJ2-1; 13 bases align to TRBD2. The CDR3 is 18 residues long. Trimming took 0 bases from V and 6 from J; bases not matched to a gene: 9. From germline, CDR1 is SGHNT and CDR2 YYREEE (reference sequence). Here the CDR3 reads CASSLGLGGLAGPNEQFF. The CDR3 nucleotides are TGTGCCAGCAGCTTGGGCTTAGGGGGACTAGCGGGACCCAATGAGCAGTTCTTC.

The chain is built from TRBV7-8 and TRBJ2-2; D is undetermined. Germline CDR1 and CDR2: SGHVS and FQNEAQ. The V gene lost 3 bases and the J gene lost 6 bases, with 11 bases spanning the gap. The CDR3 extends over 14 amino acids. The CDR3 sequence: CASSFPGESGELFF. The CDR3 DNA reads as TGTGCCAGCAGCTTCCCCGGAGAGTCCGGGGAGCTGTTTTTT. The variable domain in full, with the rest retrieved from reference TRBV7-8 and TRBJ2-2, is GAGVSQSPRYKVAKRGQDVALRCDPISGHVSLFWYQQALGQGPEFLTYFQNEAQLDKSGLPSDRFFAERPEGSVSTLKIQRTQQEDSAVYLCASSFPGESGELFFGEGSRLTVL.

The chain recombines TRBV20-1 with TRBJ2-1; TRBD2 is a possible D gene (6 bases). V shed 3 bases and J shed 4 bases, with 16 bases lying between them. Germline-derived CDR1 and CDR2 are DFQATT and SNEGSKA (reference sequence). CDR3 size: 15 residues. The chain's CDR3 is CSASLIQRAYNEQFF. CDR3 bases: TGCAGTGCTAGTTTGATACAGCGGGCTTACAATGAGCAGTTCTTC.

This chain joins TRBV6-1 and TRBJ1-2; TRBD1 matches 7 bases. This CDR3 region has 15 residues. The junction had 6 bases not matched to a gene; V was cut back by 3 bases and J by 2 bases. CDR1 and CDR2 from the germline V gene are MNHNS and SASEGT. The CDR3 here is CASSEGGTDNYGYTF. The CDR3 bases are TGTGCCAGCAGTGAGGGCGGGACAGACAACTATGGCTACACCTTC.

CDR3 DNA: TGTGCCAGCAGCGTAGGATCGGCGGGCTACGAGCAGTACTTC. This gives the protein CASSVGSAGYEQYF. The chain carries TRBV9 and TRBJ2-7; weak D call: TRBD2 (5 bases). CDR1 is SGDLS, CDR2 YYNGEE, per germline. V was shortened by 0 bases and J by 3 bases, with 10 bases between the two germline ends. This CDR3 contains 14 residues.

Concerning this clone itself: Other nucleotide sequences in the sample specify the same CDR3. J is TRBJ2-3 and V is TRBV20-1; D unresolved. The germline gives CDR1 DFQATT, CDR2 SNEGSKA (reference sequence). Deletions cut 3 bases from V and 6 bases from J, with 7 bases between. The CDR3 is 11 amino acids. CDR3: CSASLSDTQYF. The CDR3 coding sequence is TGCAGTGCTAGCCTTAGTGATACGCAGTATTTT.

CDR3 in DNA: TGTGCCAGCAGTTTCCCCCGGGACAGGGAGTACGAGCAGTACTTC. This translates into CASSFPRDREYEQYF. The chain uses TRBV6-6 and TRBJ2-7, with 9 positions matching TRBD1. Unmatched junction bases numbered 8, after V lost 4 bases and J lost 4 bases. The CDR3 covers 15 residues. Germline assignment: CDR1 MNHNY and CDR2 SVGAGI (reference sequence).

This chain links TRBV28 with TRBJ1-3; possible D gene TRBD1, 6 bases. Trimming took off 7 bases at V and 0 bases at J, with 16 bases between the two ends. The CDR3 extends over 16 amino acids. In germline, CDR1 is MDHEN, CDR2 SYDVKM. As DNA, the CDR3 is TGTGCCAGCATCTATTCTAACAGGGCCTCTGGAAACACCATATATTTT. It is translated as CASIYSNRASGNTIYF.

Only one count was recorded for this clone. J is TRBJ2-2 and V is TRBV3-1 (or the pseudogene TRBV3-2); D possibly corresponds to TRBD1 (7 bases). Germline V lookup: CDR1 LGHDT, CDR2 YNNKEL (reference sequence). There are 15 residues in the CDR3. Trimming stripped 3 bases from V and 5 bases from J, with 13 bases between. This CDR3 is CASSQGGQETGELFF. In nucleotides, the CDR3 is TGTGCCAGCAGCCAGGGAGGACAGGAAACCGGGGAGCTGTTTTTT.

This clone has a single count. This chain connects TRBV3-1 (or the pseudogene TRBV3-2) to TRBJ1-6; D is unclear. The CDR3 extends over 14 amino acids. V lost 4 bases to trimming and J lost 9 bases, with 13 bases between them. Germline V gives CDR1 LGHDT, CDR2 YNNKEL (reference sequence). The CDR3 here is CASSPVGEGSPLHF. In DNA form, the CDR3 reads TGTGCCAGCAGCCCGGTGGGAGAGGGTTCACCCCTCCACTTT.

This rearrangement joins TRBV12-3 or TRBV12-4 to TRBJ1-1; tentative D call: TRBD1 (5 bases). This CDR3 region has 13 residues. V was clipped by 7 bases and J by 1 base, with 10 bases between them. CDR3 sequence (DNA): TGTGCCAGCAAGGGCACAGGGAACACTGAAGCTTTCTTT. Its translation is CASKGTGNTEAFF.

The chain employs TRBV7-2 and TRBJ2-7; 9 bases fit TRBD1. Germline V gene data show CDR1 as SGHTA and CDR2 as FQGNSA. The CDR3 totals 14 residues. Trimming removed 1 base from V and 5 bases from J; junction bases left unmatched: 3. The CDR3 protein is CASSLVQGAHEQYF. CDR3 bases: TGTGCCAGCAGCTTAGTACAGGGGGCCCACGAGCAGTACTTC.

This clone was detected only a few times. The J gene is TRBJ2-7, the V gene TRBV6-5, with D perhaps matching TRBD1 (5 bases). Trimming removed 6 bases from V and 2 bases from J, with 11 bases in between. CDR1 and CDR2 from the germline V gene are MNHEY and SVGAGI. This CDR3 comprises 13 residues. The CDR3 loop reads CASRLQDPYEQYF. The CDR3 DNA sequence: TGTGCCAGCAGATTACAGGACCCCTACGAGCAGTACTTC.

The chain joins TRBV5-1 to TRBJ1-1; no firm D call. Per germline, CDR1 SGHRS and CDR2 YFSETQ. The CDR3 runs to 15 residues. V lost 5 bases and J lost 0, with 14 bases in between. The DNA of the CDR3 is TGCGCCAGCAGGCTGGCAAGTTCCGTGAACACTGAAGCTTTCTTT. It is translated as CASRLASSVNTEAFF.